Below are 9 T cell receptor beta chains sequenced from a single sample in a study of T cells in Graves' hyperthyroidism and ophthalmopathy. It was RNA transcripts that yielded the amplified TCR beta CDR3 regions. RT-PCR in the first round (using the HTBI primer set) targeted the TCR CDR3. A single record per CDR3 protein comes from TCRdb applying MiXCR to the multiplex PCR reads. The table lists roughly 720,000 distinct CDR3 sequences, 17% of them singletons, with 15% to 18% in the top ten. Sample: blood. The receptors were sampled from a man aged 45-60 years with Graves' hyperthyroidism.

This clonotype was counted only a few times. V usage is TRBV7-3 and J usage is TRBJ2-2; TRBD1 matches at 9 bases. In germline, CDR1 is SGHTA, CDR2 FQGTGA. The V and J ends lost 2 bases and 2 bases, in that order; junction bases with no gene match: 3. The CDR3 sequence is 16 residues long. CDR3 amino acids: CASSLLGQGNTGELFF. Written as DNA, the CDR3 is TGTGCCAGCAGCTTATTGGGACAGGGTAACACCGGGGAGCTGTTTTTT.

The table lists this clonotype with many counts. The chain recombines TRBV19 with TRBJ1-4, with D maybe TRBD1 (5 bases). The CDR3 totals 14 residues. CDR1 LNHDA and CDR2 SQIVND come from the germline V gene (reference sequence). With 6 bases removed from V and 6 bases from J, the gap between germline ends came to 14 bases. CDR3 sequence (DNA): TGTGCCAGTAGACGGGACGGAGTCTATGAAAAACTGTTTTTT. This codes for CASRRDGVYEKLFF.

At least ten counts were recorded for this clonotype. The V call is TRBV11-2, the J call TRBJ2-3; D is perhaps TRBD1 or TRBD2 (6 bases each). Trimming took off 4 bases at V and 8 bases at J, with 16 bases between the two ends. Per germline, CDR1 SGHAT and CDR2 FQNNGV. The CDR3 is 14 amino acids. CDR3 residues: CASSSSAPGATQYF. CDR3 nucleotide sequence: TGTGCCAGCAGCTCTTCCGCCCCGGGGGCTACGCAGTATTTT.

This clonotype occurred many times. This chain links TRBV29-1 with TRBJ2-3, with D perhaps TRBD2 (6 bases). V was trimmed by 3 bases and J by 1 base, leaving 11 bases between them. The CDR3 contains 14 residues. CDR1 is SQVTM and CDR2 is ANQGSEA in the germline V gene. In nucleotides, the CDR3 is TGCAGCGTTGAGCGGGGAGTCGGCACAGATACGCAGTATTTT. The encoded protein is CSVERGVGTDTQYF.

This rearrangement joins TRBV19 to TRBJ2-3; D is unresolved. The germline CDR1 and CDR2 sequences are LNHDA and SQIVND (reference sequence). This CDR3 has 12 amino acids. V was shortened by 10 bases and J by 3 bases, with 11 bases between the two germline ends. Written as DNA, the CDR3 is TGTGCCACCACTGATACGACAGATACGCAGTATTTT. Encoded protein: CATTDTTDTQYF.

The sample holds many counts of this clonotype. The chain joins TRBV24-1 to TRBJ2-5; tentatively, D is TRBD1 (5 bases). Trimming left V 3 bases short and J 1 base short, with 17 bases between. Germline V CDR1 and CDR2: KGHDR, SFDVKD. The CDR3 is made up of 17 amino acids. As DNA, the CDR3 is TGTGCCACCAGTGATGATGCACTCGGACAAACCCAAGAGACCCAGTACTTC. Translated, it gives CATSDDALGQTQETQYF.

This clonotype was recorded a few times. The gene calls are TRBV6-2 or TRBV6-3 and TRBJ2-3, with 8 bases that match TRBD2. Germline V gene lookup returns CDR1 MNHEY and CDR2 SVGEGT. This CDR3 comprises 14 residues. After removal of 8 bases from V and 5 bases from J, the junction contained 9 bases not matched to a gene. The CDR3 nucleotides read TGTGCCAGCCGGACAGCGGGAGTCAAAGATACGCAGTATTTT. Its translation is CASRTAGVKDTQYF.

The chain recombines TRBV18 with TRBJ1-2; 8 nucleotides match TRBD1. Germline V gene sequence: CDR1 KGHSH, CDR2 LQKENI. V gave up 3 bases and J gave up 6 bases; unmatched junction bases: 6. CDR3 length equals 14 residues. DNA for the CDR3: TGTGCCAGCTCACCTGGACAGGGAGAGCATGGCTACACCTTC. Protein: CASSPGQGEHGYTF.

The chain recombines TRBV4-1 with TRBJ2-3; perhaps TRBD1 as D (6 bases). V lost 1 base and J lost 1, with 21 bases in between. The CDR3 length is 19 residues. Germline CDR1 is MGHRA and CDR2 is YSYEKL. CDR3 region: CASSQVESGTTFGTDTQYF. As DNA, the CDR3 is TGCGCCAGCAGCCAAGTGGAATCCGGGACAACTTTTGGCACAGATACGCAGTATTTT.